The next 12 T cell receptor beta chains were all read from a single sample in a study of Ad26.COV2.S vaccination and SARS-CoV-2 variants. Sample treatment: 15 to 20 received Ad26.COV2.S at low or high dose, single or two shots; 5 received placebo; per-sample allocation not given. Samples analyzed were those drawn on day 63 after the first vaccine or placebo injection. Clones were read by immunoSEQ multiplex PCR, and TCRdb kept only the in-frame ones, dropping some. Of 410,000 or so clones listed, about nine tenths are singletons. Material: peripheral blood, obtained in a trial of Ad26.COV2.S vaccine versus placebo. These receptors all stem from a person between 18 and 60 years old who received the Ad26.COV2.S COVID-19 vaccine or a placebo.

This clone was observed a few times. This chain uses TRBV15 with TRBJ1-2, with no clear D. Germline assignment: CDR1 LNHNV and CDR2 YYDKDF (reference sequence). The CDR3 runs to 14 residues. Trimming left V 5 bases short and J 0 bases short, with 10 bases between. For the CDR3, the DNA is TGTGCCACCAGCCATGGGCAGTCTAACTATGGCTACACCTTC. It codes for CATSHGQSNYGYTF.

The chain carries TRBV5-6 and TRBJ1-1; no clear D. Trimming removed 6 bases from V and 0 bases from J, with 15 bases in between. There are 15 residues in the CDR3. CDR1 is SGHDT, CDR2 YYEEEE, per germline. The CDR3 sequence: CASIPYGEMNTEAFF. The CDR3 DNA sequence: TGTGCCAGCATTCCCTATGGAGAGATGAACACTGAAGCTTTCTTT. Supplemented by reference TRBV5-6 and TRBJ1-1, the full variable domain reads DAGVTQSPTHLIKTRGQQVTLRCSPKSGHDTVSWYQQALGQGPQFIFQYYEEEERQRGNFPDRFSGHQFPNYSSELNVNALLLGDSALYLCASIPYGEMNTEAFFGQGTRLTVV.

CDR3 region: CASRKSTGGVSEQYF. The CDR3 DNA sequence: TGTGCCAGTAGGAAGTCGACAGGGGGCGTATCCGAGCAGTACTTC. The chain links TRBV19 to TRBJ2-7; 10 positions agree with TRBD1. Germline-derived CDR1 and CDR2 are LNHDA and SQIVND (reference sequence). V gave up 6 bases and J gave up 6 bases; unmatched junction bases: 11. The CDR3 has 15 residues. The full variable domain, its missing parts supplied by reference TRBV19 and TRBJ2-7, is DGGITQSPKYLFRKEGQNVTLSCEQNLNHDAMYWYRQDPGQGLRLIYYSQIVNDFQKGDIAEGYSVSREKKESFPLTVTSAQKNPTAFYLCASRKSTGGVSEQYFGPGTRLTVT.

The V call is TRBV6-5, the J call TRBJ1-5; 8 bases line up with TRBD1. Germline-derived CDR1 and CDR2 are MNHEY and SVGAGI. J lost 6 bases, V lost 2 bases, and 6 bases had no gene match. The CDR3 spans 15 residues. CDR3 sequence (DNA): TGTGCCAGCAGTTACCTTGGACAGGGCAGTCAGCCCCAGCATTTT. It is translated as CASSYLGQGSQPQHF.

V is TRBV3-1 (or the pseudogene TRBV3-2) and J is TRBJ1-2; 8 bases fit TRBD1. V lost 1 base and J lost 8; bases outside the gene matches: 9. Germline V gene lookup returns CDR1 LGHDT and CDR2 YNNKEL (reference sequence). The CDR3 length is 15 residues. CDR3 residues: CASSQGTGRLWGYTF. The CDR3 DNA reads TGTGCCAGCAGCCAAGGGACAGGGCGTCTTTGGGGCTACACCTTC.

The CDR3 region is CASSKWGGYEQYF. In nucleotides, the CDR3 is TGTGCCAGTAGCAAATGGGGGGGCTACGAGCAGTACTTC. The rearrangement links TRBV19 to TRBJ2-7, with 7 positions matching TRBD2. The trim removed 6 bases at V and 3 bases at J, leaving 5 bases unmatched. Germline V lookup: CDR1 LNHDA, CDR2 SQIVND (reference sequence). There are 13 residues in the CDR3.

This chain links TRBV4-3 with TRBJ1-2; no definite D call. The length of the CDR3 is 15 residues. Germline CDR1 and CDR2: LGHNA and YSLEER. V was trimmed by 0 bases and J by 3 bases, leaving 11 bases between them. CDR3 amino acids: CASSQDRNKDYGYTF. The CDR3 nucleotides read TGCGCCAGCAGCCAAGATCGGAACAAAGACTATGGCTACACCTTC.

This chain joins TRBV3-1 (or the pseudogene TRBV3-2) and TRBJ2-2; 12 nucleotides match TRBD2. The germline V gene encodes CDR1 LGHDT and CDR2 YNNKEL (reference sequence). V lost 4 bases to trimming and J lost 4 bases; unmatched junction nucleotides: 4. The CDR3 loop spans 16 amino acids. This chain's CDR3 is CASSLWTSGTTGELFF. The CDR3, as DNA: TGTGCCAGCAGCCTTTGGACTAGCGGGACCACCGGGGAGCTGTTTTTT.

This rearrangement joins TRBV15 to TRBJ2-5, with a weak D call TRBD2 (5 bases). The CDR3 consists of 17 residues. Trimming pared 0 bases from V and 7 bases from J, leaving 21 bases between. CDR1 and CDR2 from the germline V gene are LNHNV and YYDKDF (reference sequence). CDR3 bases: TGTGCCACCAGCAGAGATCCGCAGGCCGGAGCGGCAGGGACCCAGTACTTC. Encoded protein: CATSRDPQAGAAGTQYF.

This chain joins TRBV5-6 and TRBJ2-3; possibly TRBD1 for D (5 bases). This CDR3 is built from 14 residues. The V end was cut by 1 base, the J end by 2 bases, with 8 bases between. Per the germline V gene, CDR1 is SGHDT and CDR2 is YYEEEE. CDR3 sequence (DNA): TGTGCCAGCAGCTTGCAGGGCGCCACAGATACGCAGTATTTT. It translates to CASSLQGATDTQYF.

CDR3 sequence (DNA): TGTGCCAGCAGCTTCTTAGAGGGAGGACCGAGCACAGATACGCAGTATTTT. Protein product: CASSFLEGGPSTDTQYF. The rearrangement uses TRBV11-3 and TRBJ2-3; possibly TRBD2 for D (6 bases). Germline V gene sequence: CDR1 SGHNT, CDR2 YENEEA. The V end was cut by 3 bases, the J end by 0 bases, with 16 bases between. This CDR3 comprises 17 residues.

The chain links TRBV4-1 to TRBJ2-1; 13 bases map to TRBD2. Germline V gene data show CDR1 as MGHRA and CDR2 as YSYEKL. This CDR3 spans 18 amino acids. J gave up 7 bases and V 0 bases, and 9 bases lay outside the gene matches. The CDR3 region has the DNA TGCGCCAGCAGCCAAGATAGGACTAGCGGGAGCCCGAGGAATGAGCAGTTCTTC. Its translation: CASSQDRTSGSPRNEQFF.